This TCR beta chain was identified in a study of technical replicates of blood from a few donors. Produced via immunoSEQ multiplex PCR; TCRdb's table is partial and in-frame only. The sample has tens of thousands of clones, over 85% seen once; the top ten hold 3.5% to 5%. The CDR3 contains 14 residues. Trimming removed 4 bases at V and 4 bases at J, with 12 bases between. The germline gives CDR1 SGDLS, CDR2 YYNGEE. The clonotype was recovered from a human donor in good health. Some clones in this sample may be carry-over from other donors' samples. Sequencing was carried out using PBMCs. This chain joins TRBV9 and TRBJ1-3; tentative D call: TRBD1 (6 bases). The CDR3 DNA reads TGTGCCAGCAGCTTACAGGGTTCGGGAAACACCATATATTTT. Translated: CASSLQGSGNTIYF.